This T cell receptor beta chain was captured by sequencing in a study of blood T cell repertoires in COVID-19. Libraries were prepared by immunoSEQ multiplex PCR; TCRdb keeps only in-frame clonotypes and omits some of them. The top ten hold 1.9% of the sample, which has about 270,000 clones, roughly 86% seen once. This CDR3 region has 13 residues. The ends were cut back, 7 bases at V and 2 bases at J, with 11 bases in the middle. From germline, CDR1 is SGDLS and CDR2 YYNGEE. The sample consisted of PBMCs or T cells enriched from blood (not recorded which). The J gene is TRBJ2-3, the V gene TRBV9, with a tentative D call TRBD2 (5 bases). The TCR comes from a woman aged 60 to 75 who had recovered from COVID-19. The chain's CDR3 is CASLHGVTDTQYF. In DNA, the CDR3 is TGTGCCAGCCTCCACGGGGTCACAGATACGCAGTATTTT.